The clone carrying this T cell receptor beta chain was seen at least ten times. Its antigen is not known. The TCR beta CDR3 regions underwent amplification from RNA transcripts. HTBI primers served in a first-round RT-PCR, which a second-round multiplex PCR followed. Each CDR3 protein is one row after TCRdb ran MiXCR on the multiplex PCR reads. The sample consists of 500,000 to 600,000 distinct CDR3 sequences, 35% to 40% of them appearing once. Hyperthyroidism was new, under 2 months, in patients aged 18 to 65. The data originate from a study of Graves' ophthalmopathy and Graves' hyperthyroidism. Study-wide results and limits: Most thyroid-expanded clonotypes exceeding 0.001 frequency were also found in blood.

V dropped 0 bases and J dropped 0; count of bases not matched to a gene: 2. In germline, CDR1 is LGHNA, CDR2 YNFKEQ. The CDR3 length is 15 residues. The V call is TRBV4-2, the J call TRBJ2-7, with 7 nucleotides matching TRBD1. The sequence was collected from an adult man with Graves' hyperthyroidism. The material sequenced was peripheral blood or thyroid tissue (not recorded which). CDR3 in DNA: TGTGCCAGCAGCCAAGAGGGACAGAGCTCCTACGAGCAGTACTTC. Translating gives CASSQEGQSSYEQYF.